This T cell receptor (beta chain) is drawn from a study of technical replicates of blood from several donors. With 0 bases clipped from V and 8 bases from J, the junction kept 10 bases outside the gene matches. The germline V gene encodes CDR1 SGHVS and CDR2 FQNEAQ. The CDR3 consists of 17 residues. TCRdb keeps only in-frame clones here, not all; method: immunoSEQ multiplex PCR. The table records tens of thousands of clones, roughly 95% of them present only once. The chain couples TRBV7-8 to TRBJ2-1, with 10 bases that match TRBD2. The clonotype comes from a human donor in good health. Sequenced: T cells isolated from PBMCs. The CDR3 DNA reads as TGTGCCAGCAGCTTAGCGCTAGCTAGCGGGAGTCGGGATGAGCAGTTCTTC. Its protein product is CASSLALASGSRDEQFF.